The clone carrying this T cell receptor beta chain was detected a few times. The antigen is undetermined. The source of the sample is a study of T cell repertoires in cytomegalovirus infection. Study summary: CMV epitopes used comprised recently identified HLA-C-restricted ones and well-studied HLA-B-restricted ones. CMV infection plus the matching HLA type was flagged by public TCR beta signatures. Notes on the study in general: Ex vivo responses were dominated by HLA-C-restricted CMV-specific TCR beta clonotypes. Cumulative public TCR beta family frequency identified CMV carriers with the relevant HLA.

V was pared by 3 bases and J by 3 bases, with 14 bases between. The CDR3 spans 16 residues. Germline lookup yields CDR1 SGHVS and CDR2 FNYEAQ. TCRdb redid the calling of the reads with MiXCR, one entry per CDR3 protein. The repertoire holds fewer than 200,000 distinct CDR3 sequences, with about 20% as singletons. V is TRBV7-6 and J is TRBJ2-2; tentatively, D is TRBD1 or TRBD2 (5 bases each). The sequenced sample was CD8+ T cells from cultured PBMCs, obtained from culture after CMV antigen stimulation. The TCR originated in a human donor in good health (CMV status not recorded). Some clones in this sample may be carry-over from other donors' samples. CDR3 coding DNA: TGTGCCAGCAGCTTGAGGTTGAGGGGCGACACCGGGGAGCTGTTTTTT. As protein: CASSLRLRGDTGELFF.